One T cell receptor (beta chain) is described in this entry. The record originates from a study of blood T cell repertoires in COVID-19. Study information: T cells, B-cell-depleted T cells, or PBMCs supplied cDNA or gDNA.

V gave up 0 bases and J gave up 7 bases, with 16 bases separating them. The CDR3 contains 16 residues. Germline loops: CDR1 LNHNV, CDR2 YYDKDF (reference sequence). Only in-frame clones appear in the TCRdb table, and some are missing; sequencing was by immunoSEQ multiplex PCR. The sample contains under 200,000 clones, 79% of which appear only once. One Seattle source followed patients from active infection through their disease course. The chain couples TRBV15 to TRBJ2-1, with D maybe TRBD2 (6 bases). The sequence was obtained from a woman in her fifties or sixties with COVID-19, enrolled during active disease. The sample taken for sequencing was peripheral blood. The DNA of the CDR3 is TGTGCCACCAGCAGAGATAATTTGGGAGGAACTAATGAGCAGTTCTTC. Translating gives CATSRDNLGGTNEQFF.